This is a list of T cell receptor beta chains from one sample in a study of cytomegalovirus exposure and HLA in healthy donors. Method: immunoSEQ multiplex PCR; TCRdb's copy keeps in-frame clones and lacks some. The sample contains 200,000 to 250,000 clones, 75% to 90% of which appear only once. The sample consisted of PBMCs. The receptors were sampled from a boy between 2 and 15 years old in good health and CMV-seronegative. Each CDR3 is given with its conserved first and last residue. Fields, in order: clone size, V gene, J gene, CDR3 protein. Only part of the rows carry a size: once, few, many, or a class if the clone is expanded.

.,TRBV5-4,TRBJ2-1,CASSLALGQGAYNEQFF
.,TRBV7-2,TRBJ2-7,CASSLYSGGSEQYF
.,TRBV6-1,TRBJ2-1,CASSELQGAHNEQFF
.,TRBV2,TRBJ1-5,CASRADRVSNQPQHF
.,TRBV30,TRBJ1-2,CAWSVLGFRYGYTF
once,TRBV6-6,TRBJ2-3,CASSYSAGETDTQYF
.,TRBV28,TRBJ2-7,CASRGPTGVYEQYF
few,TRBV27,TRBJ1-1,CASSFQGNTEAFF
.,TRBV7-9,TRBJ2-7,CASSLSTGGWDEQYF
.,TRBV2,TRBJ2-5,CASRESETQYF
.,TRBV5-6,TRBJ1-3,CASSSGTGNTIYF
.,TRBV6-5,TRBJ1-5,CASASPGGPQHF
.,TRBV5-4,.,CASSSGTAVYEQYF
.,TRBV29-1,TRBJ2-3,CSVELTGRGTDTQYF
few,TRBV7-2,TRBJ1-3,CASSLRRAESGNTIYF
.,TRBV7-6,TRBJ2-1,CASSLGLAGEQFF
.,TRBV29-1,TRBJ1-4,CSVEQGNEKLFF
few,TRBV5-1,TRBJ1-4,CASSAPGQGNEKLFF
.,TRBV9,TRBJ1-3,CASSVSAGADSGNTIYF
.,TRBV7-9,TRBJ2-5,CSSSLVGQSQETQYF
once,TRBV29-1,TRBJ2-3,CSVVGLANSGTDTQYF
once,TRBV4-2,TRBJ2-6,CASSQDNGDRGLTGANVLTF
.,TRBV27,TRBJ2-7,CASSISGGTHYEQYF
.,TRBV2,TRBJ2-6,CAILRGHRSGANVLTF
.,TRBV6-5,TRBJ1-5,CASRTGQYSNQPQHF
once,TRBV5-6,TRBJ2-1,CASLSGSIVDEQFF
.,TRBV11-2,TRBJ2-3,CASSRPRSGDTQYF
.,TRBV5-1,TRBJ2-3,CASSPPGLAQEGDTQYF
.,TRBV6-5,TRBJ1-1,CASSPAGLLNTEAFF
.,TRBV2,TRBJ1-2,CASSGIGGSGGDLRYGYTF
.,TRBV30,TRBJ2-5,CAWSVLWETQYF
once,TRBV29-1,TRBJ1-2,CSVDSDREGVYCGYTF
.,TRBV11-2,TRBJ2-3,CASSLAGGSTDTQYF